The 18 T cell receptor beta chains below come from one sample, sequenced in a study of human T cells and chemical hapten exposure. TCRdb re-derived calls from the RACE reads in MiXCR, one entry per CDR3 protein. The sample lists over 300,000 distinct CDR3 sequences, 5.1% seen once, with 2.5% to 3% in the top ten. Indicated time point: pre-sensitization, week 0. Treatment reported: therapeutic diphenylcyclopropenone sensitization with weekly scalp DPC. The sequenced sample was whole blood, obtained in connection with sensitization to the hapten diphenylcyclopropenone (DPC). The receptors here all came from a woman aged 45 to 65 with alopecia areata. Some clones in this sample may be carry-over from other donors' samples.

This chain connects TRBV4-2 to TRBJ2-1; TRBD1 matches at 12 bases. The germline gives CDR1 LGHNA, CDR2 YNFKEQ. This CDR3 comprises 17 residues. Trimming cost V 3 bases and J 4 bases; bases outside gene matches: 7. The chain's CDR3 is CASSQDRDRGPYNEQFF. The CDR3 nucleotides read TGTGCCAGCAGCCAGGACCGGGACAGGGGGCCGTACAATGAGCAGTTCTTC.

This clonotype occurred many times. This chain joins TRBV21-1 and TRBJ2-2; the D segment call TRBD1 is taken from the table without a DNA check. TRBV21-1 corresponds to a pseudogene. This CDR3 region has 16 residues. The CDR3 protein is CASSKVRQGDGGELFF. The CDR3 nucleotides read TGTGCCAGCAGCAAAGTTAGACAGGGGGATGGCGGGGAGCTGTTTTTT.

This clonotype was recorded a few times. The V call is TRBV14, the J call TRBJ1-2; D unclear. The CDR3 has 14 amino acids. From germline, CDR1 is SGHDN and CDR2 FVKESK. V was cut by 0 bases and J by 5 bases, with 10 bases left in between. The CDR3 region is CASSQDTPVYGYTF. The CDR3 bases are TGTGCCAGCAGCCAAGATACTCCGGTTTATGGCTACACCTTC.

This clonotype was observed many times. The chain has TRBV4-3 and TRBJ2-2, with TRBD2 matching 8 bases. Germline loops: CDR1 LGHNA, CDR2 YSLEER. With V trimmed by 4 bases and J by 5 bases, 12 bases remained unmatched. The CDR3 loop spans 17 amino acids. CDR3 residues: CASSLNPGLELTGELFF. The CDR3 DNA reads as TGCGCCAGCAGCCTAAATCCGGGACTAGAACTTACCGGGGAGCTGTTTTTT.

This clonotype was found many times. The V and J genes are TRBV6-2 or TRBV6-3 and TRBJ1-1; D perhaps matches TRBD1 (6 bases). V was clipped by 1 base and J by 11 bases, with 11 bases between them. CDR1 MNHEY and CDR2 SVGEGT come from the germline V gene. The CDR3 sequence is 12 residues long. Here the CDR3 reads CASSYWTEEAFF. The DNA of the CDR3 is TGTGCCAGCAGTTACTGGACAGAGGAGGCTTTCTTT.

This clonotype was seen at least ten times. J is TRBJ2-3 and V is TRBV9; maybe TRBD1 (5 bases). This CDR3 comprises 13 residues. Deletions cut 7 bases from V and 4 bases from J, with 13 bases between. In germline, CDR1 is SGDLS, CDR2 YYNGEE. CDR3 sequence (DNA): TGTGCCAGCGCGCGTGACAGAGCAGATACGCAGTATTTT. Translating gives CASARDRADTQYF.

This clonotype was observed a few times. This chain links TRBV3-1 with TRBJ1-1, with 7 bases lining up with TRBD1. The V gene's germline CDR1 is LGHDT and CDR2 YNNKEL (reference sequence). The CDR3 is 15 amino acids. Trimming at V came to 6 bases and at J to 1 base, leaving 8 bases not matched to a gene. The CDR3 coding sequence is TGTGCCAGCAGTATGGGGTGGACAGGGAACACTGAAGCTTTCTTT. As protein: CASSMGWTGNTEAFF.

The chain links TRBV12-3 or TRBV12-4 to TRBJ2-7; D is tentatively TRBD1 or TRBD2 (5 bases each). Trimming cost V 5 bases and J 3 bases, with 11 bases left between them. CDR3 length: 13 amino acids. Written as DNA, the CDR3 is TGTGCCAGCAGTCCGACGGGGCACTACGAGCAGTACTTC. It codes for CASSPTGHYEQYF.

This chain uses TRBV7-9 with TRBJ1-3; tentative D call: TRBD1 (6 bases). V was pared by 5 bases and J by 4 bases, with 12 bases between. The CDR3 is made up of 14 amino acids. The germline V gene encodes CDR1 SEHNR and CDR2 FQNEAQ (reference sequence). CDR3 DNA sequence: TGTGCCAGCAGCCCGGAAACAGGGGGAAACACCATATATTTT. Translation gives CASSPETGGNTIYF.

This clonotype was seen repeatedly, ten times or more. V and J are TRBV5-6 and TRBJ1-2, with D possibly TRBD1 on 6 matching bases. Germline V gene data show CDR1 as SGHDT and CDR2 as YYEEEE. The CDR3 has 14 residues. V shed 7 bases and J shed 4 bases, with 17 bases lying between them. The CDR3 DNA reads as TGTGCCAGCGGGGACGACAGGCTATTCTATGGCTACACCTTC. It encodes CASGDDRLFYGYTF.

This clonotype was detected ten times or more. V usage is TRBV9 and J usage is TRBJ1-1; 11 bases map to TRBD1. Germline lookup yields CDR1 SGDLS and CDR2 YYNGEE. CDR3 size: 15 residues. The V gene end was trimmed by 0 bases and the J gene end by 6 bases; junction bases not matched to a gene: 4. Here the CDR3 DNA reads TGTGCCAGCAGCGTAGTAGGACAGGGGGCTGCTGAAGCTTTCTTT. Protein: CASSVVGQGAAEAFF.

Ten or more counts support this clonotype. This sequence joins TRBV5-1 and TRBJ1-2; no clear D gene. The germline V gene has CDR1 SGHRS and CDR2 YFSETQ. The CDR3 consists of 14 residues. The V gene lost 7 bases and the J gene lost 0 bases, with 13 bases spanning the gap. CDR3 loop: CASGPYGTNYGYTF. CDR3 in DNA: TGCGCCAGCGGACCATACGGAACTAACTATGGCTACACCTTC.

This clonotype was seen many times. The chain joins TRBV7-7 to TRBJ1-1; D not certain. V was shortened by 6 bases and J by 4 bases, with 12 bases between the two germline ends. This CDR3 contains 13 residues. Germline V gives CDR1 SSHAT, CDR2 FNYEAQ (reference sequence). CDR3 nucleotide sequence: TGTGCCAGCAGTTTGAGTCCTGGCACTGAAGCTTTCTTT. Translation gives CASSLSPGTEAFF.

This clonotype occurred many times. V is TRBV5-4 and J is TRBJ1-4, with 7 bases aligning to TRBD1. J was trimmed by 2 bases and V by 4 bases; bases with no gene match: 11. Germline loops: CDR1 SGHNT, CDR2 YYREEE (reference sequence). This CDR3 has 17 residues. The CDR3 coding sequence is TGTGCCAGCAGCGAAACAGGGGAGGTAGCGACTAATGAAAAACTGTTTTTT. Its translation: CASSETGEVATNEKLFF.

The CDR3: CASSYSGRGDMNTEAFF. Here the CDR3 DNA reads TGTGCCAGCAGTTACTCTGGGAGGGGGGACATGAACACTGAAGCTTTCTTT. The chain links TRBV6-5 to TRBJ1-1, with a possible D match to TRBD1 (6 bases). The V and J ends lost 0 bases and 0 bases respectively, with 14 bases between them. The V gene's germline CDR1 is MNHEY and CDR2 SVGAGI. The CDR3 contains 17 residues.

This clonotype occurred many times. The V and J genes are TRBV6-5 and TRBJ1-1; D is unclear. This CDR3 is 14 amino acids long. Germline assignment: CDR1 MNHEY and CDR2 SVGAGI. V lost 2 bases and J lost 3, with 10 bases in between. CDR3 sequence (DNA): TGTGCCAGCAGTTACAGTTGGTTGGACACTGAAGCTTTCTTT. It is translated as CASSYSWLDTEAFF.

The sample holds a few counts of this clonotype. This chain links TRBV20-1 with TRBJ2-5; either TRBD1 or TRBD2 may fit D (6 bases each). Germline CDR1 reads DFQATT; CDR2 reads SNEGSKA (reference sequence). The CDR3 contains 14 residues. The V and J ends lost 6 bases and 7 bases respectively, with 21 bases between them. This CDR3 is CSAPPGGGLATQYF. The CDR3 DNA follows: TGCAGTGCACCCCCCGGAGGGGGGCTAGCGACCCAGTACTTC.

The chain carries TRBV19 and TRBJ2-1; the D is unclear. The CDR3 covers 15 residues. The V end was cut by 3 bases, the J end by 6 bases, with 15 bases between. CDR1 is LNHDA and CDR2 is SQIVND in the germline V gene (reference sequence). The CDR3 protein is CASSIDRDSGNEQFF. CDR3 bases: TGTGCCAGTAGTATCGATAGGGATTCTGGCAATGAGCAGTTCTTC.